The rows below give T cell receptor beta chains drawn from one sample of a study of early T cells in non-severe SARS-CoV-2 infection. TCRdb analysed the 5' RACE reads with MiXCR anew, one entry per CDR3 protein. The sample holds tens of thousands of distinct CDR3 sequences, over 4.5% seen once. Sequenced material: whole blood. These receptors originate from an adult who was a healthcare worker with PCR-confirmed SARS-CoV-2 infection or an uninfected control (not recorded which). The CDR3 runs from the conserved cysteine through the conserved F or W.

CSARGSLGNEQFF TRBJ2-1 TRBV20-1
CSATDFLAGGNEQYF TRBJ2-7 TRBV20-1
CASSRGYRAMNTEAFF TRBJ1-1 TRBV5-1
CATSGEVLGEQFF TRBJ2-1 TRBV24-1
CSVETAGEYEQYF TRBJ2-7 TRBV29-1
CASSIRQGGDTQYF TRBJ2-3 TRBV19
CSARVLGNTEAFF TRBJ1-1 TRBV20-1
CASGTGGTEAFF TRBJ1-1 TRBV19
CSASDGGGSQETQYF TRBJ2-5 TRBV20-1
CASSLWDRRSRGSYNEQFF TRBJ2-1 TRBV5-5
CAWSDTVPPSRQYF TRBJ2-3 TRBV30
CSARARTDTEAFF TRBJ1-1 TRBV20-1
CATNRDASSYEQYF TRBJ2-7 TRBV10-3
CASSLVSSGMYNEQFF TRBJ2-1 TRBV11-2
CASSEEVTQYF TRBJ2-4 TRBV2
CASSFRQGRIDEKLFF TRBJ1-4 TRBV7-9
CASSQRGGQDTDTQYF TRBJ2-3 TRBV5-1
CASSTVVRQPQHF TRBJ1-5 TRBV19
CASSSARGILNEQFF TRBJ2-1 TRBV3-1
CALSPGLRTDTQYF TRBJ2-3 TRBV11-2
CASTTIDSNNEQFF TRBJ2-1 TRBV5-4
CASSLWGSAGELFF TRBJ2-2 TRBV12-3/TRBV12-4
CATSRYTGGHQPQHF TRBJ1-5 TRBV15
CASGRRRGDNEQFF TRBJ2-1 TRBV7-2
CASSEGGVIYTEAFF TRBJ1-1 TRBV6-1
CASCTSGGNYEQYF TRBJ2-7 TRBV14
CASTRNRGGSGELFF TRBJ2-2 TRBV7-2
CSARSDTDTQYF TRBJ2-3 TRBV20-1
CASSYTSVGRGGYTF TRBJ1-2 TRBV6-5
CASSVNRDRGYGYTF TRBJ1-2 TRBV5-8
CASSSQGQANNGYTF TRBJ1-2 TRBV7-9
CASSHARYGGLACNEQFF TRBJ2-1 TRBV4-3
CASSLVWDMESSGANVLTF TRBJ2-6 TRBV3-1
CSVWGTPSGTEAFF TRBJ1-1 TRBV29-1
CSAPGGVYGYTF TRBJ1-2 TRBV20-1
CASSYGLAGVTDTQYF TRBJ2-3 TRBV5-8
CASTPSRGYEQYF TRBJ2-7 TRBV12-3/TRBV12-4
CASTLRGTDTQYF TRBJ2-3 TRBV27
CASSLQPYQPAGDTGELFF TRBJ2-2 TRBV7-2
CASSHGLGIQETQYF TRBJ2-5 TRBV7-2
CASSQGGGTGANVLTF TRBJ2-6 TRBV3-1
CASSYPDSWGTGELFF TRBJ2-2 TRBV6-6
CASSLDGGPDEQFF TRBJ2-1 TRBV7-9
CASSPKATGTNTGELFF TRBJ2-2 TRBV27
CAIADSNQPQHF TRBJ1-5 TRBV10-3
CASSRAANSPLHF TRBJ1-6 TRBV4-3
CASSIPDRGADTGELFF TRBJ2-2 TRBV7-8
CSVRTVEDTGELFF TRBJ2-2 TRBV29-1
CASSPGLNTEAFF TRBJ1-1 TRBV5-1
CASSLPGTGGTDTQYF TRBJ2-3 TRBV7-6
CASSTRRRTNTGELFF TRBJ2-2 TRBV6-2/TRBV6-3
CASRPDRDEQYF TRBJ2-7 TRBV2
CSALVGEDEEAFF TRBJ1-1 TRBV29-1
CSVELLAGAVEQFF TRBJ2-1 TRBV29-1
CASSYRPDLNTEAFF TRBJ1-1 TRBV6-2/TRBV6-3
CSTPSPGRHEQFF TRBJ2-1 TRBV20-1
CSANRQGNSPLHF TRBJ1-6 TRBV20-1
CASSARLARNEQFF TRBJ2-1 TRBV19
CASSQGLAGFGTDTQYF TRBJ2-3 TRBV14
CASSPSGGIDTQYF TRBJ2-3 TRBV6-4